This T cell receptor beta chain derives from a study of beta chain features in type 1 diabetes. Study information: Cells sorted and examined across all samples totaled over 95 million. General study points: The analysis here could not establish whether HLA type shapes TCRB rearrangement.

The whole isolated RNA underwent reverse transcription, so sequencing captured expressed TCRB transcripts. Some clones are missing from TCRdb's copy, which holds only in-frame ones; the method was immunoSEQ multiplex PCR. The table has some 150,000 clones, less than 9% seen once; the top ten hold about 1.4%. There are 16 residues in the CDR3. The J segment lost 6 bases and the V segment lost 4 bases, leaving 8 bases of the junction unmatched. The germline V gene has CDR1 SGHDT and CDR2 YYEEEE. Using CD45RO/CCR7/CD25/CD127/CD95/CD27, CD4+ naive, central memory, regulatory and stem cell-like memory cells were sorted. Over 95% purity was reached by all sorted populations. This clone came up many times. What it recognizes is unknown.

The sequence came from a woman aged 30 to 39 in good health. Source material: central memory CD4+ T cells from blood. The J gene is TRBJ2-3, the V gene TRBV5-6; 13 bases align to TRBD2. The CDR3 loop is CASSRGLAGVGDTQYF. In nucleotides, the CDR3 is TGTGCCAGCAGCCGAGGACTAGCGGGAGTCGGGGATACGCAGTATTTT. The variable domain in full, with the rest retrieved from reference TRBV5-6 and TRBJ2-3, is DAGVTQSPTHLIKTRGQQVTLRCSPKSGHDTVSWYQQALGQGPQFIFQYYEEEERQRGNFPDRFSGHQFPNYSSELNVNALLLGDSALYLCASSRGLAGVGDTQYFGPGTRLTVL.